The 21 T cell receptor beta chains below all came from one sample that was sequenced in a study of cytomegalovirus exposure and HLA in healthy donors. It was with 60 Vbeta and 13 Jbeta primers that the PCR ran. Libraries were prepared by immunoSEQ multiplex PCR; TCRdb keeps only in-frame clonotypes and omits some of them. The sample has some 150,000 clones; 80% are singletons. Sequencing input: PBMCs. The receptors here all came from a woman aged 45 to 65 in good health and CMV-seronegative.

This sequence joins TRBV7-2 and TRBJ1-1; D is possibly TRBD1 (5 bases). V lost 5 bases and J 1 base, leaving 17 bases between the germline ends. Germline assignment: CDR1 SGHTA and CDR2 FQGNSA. This CDR3 has 16 residues. The CDR3 here is CASSRGITLKNTEAFF. CDR3 sequence (DNA): TGTGCCAGCAGCCGGGGGATCACCCTTAAGAACACTGAAGCTTTCTTT.

The chain couples TRBV6-6 to TRBJ1-3, with D perhaps TRBD1 (5 bases). The length of the CDR3 is 16 residues. The V gene's germline CDR1 is MNHNY and CDR2 SVGAGI (reference sequence). V was pared by 3 bases and J by 7 bases, with 19 bases between. DNA of the CDR3: TGTGCCAGCAGTTATAACCAGGGAGGAGGTCGGAACACCATATATTTT. This gives the protein CASSYNQGGGRNTIYF.

The V call is TRBV6-1, the J call TRBJ1-1; 7 bases are shared with TRBD1. Germline trimming cut 5 bases from V and 1 base from J; bases unmatched to any gene: 4. From germline, CDR1 is MNHNS and CDR2 SASEGT. This CDR3 spans 14 amino acids. Written as DNA, the CDR3 is TGTGCCAGCAGTTCAGGGGGTGCGAACACTGAAGCTTTCTTT. Its protein product is CASSSGGANTEAFF.

This chain uses TRBV4-1 with TRBJ2-1, with no clear D. This CDR3 comprises 17 residues. Deletions cut 0 bases from V and 7 bases from J, with 19 bases between. Germline V gene data show CDR1 as MGHRA and CDR2 as YSYEKL. The CDR3 here is CASSQDPRVQTGNEQFF. Written as DNA, the CDR3 is TGCGCCAGCAGCCAAGATCCTCGGGTTCAGACGGGTAATGAGCAGTTCTTC.

The chain uses TRBV5-5 and TRBJ1-4, with 10 bases fitting TRBD1. Trimming took 8 bases from V and 7 from J; bases not matched to a gene: 11. Per germline, CDR1 SGHKS and CDR2 YYEKEE (reference sequence). The CDR3 has 15 residues. The chain's CDR3 is CASYTGDRGSEKLFF. The CDR3 region has the DNA TGTGCCAGTTACACCGGGGACAGGGGATCTGAAAAACTGTTTTTT.

The rearrangement links TRBV19 to TRBJ2-7, with 7 bases identical to TRBD1. The length of the CDR3 is 14 residues. In germline, CDR1 is LNHDA, CDR2 SQIVND (reference sequence). V lost 5 bases to trimming and J lost 0 bases; unmatched junction nucleotides: 4. Written as DNA, the CDR3 is TGTGCCAGTAGTGACAGGGTGTCCTCCTACGAGCAGTACTTC. It specifies CASSDRVSSYEQYF.

The genes are TRBV4-3 and TRBJ2-7, with D tentatively TRBD1 (6 bases). The CDR3 totals 15 residues. Germline V gives CDR1 LGHNA, CDR2 YSLEER. Trimming shortened V by 2 bases and J by 5 bases, and 16 bases separated the two germline ends. CDR3 DNA: TGCGCCAGCAGCCAACTCACAGGGAATCCGGACGAGCAGTACTTC. Translation: CASSQLTGNPDEQYF.

This chain uses TRBV11-2 with TRBJ2-3; 7 bases map to TRBD1. J lost 2 bases, V lost 5 bases, and 13 bases had no gene match. The CDR3 extends over 17 amino acids. Looked up from germline, CDR1 is SGHAT and CDR2 is FQNNGV. The CDR3 bases are TGTGCCAGCAGCCCAAGTTCAAGAGGGGGCGTCACAGATACGCAGTATTTT. It translates to CASSPSSRGGVTDTQYF.

The genes are TRBV18 and TRBJ1-1, with no clear D. Germline V gives CDR1 KGHSH, CDR2 LQKENI. The V gene lost 1 base and the J gene lost 4 bases, with 10 bases spanning the gap. This CDR3 spans 14 amino acids. CDR3 region: CASSPLTGATEAFF. The DNA of the CDR3 is TGTGCCAGCTCACCACTTACGGGTGCCACTGAAGCTTTCTTT.

V usage is TRBV6-5 and J usage is TRBJ1-2; D uncertain. V was clipped by 0 bases and J by 8 bases, with 19 bases between them. From germline, CDR1 is MNHEY and CDR2 SVGAGI. This CDR3 spans 16 amino acids. CDR3 sequence reads: CASSYSDSRHRGGYTF. CDR3 in DNA: TGTGCCAGCAGTTACTCCGACTCGAGACACCGAGGGGGCTACACCTTC.

The rearrangement links TRBV5-4 to TRBJ2-7; 9 nucleotides align to TRBD2. Looked up from germline, CDR1 is SGHNT and CDR2 is YYREEE (reference sequence). This CDR3 has 15 amino acids. The V segment lost 0 bases and the J segment 2 bases; nucleotides outside the gene matches: 3. The CDR3 spells CASSLGAGGPYEQYF. The CDR3 bases are TGTGCCAGCAGCTTGGGAGCGGGAGGTCCCTACGAGCAGTACTTC.

The chain has TRBV19 and TRBJ1-5, with 12 bases identical to TRBD1. With V trimmed by 11 bases and J by 6 bases, 11 bases remained unmatched. CDR1 and CDR2 from the germline V gene are LNHDA and SQIVND (reference sequence). The CDR3 has 15 amino acids. The CDR3 DNA reads as TGTGCCGCCAAGCCGGGACAGGGGGCTGGTCAGCCCCAGCATTTT. Protein sequence: CAAKPGQGAGQPQHF. Full variable domain (missing parts from reference TRBV19 and TRBJ1-5): DGGITQSPKYLFRKEGQNVTLSCEQNLNHDAMYWYRQDPGQGLRLIYYSQIVNDFQKGDIAEGYSVSREKKESFPLTVTSAQKNPTAFYLCAAKPGQGAGQPQHFGDGTRLSIL.

This clone turned up a few times. The chain has TRBV28 and TRBJ1-1; 7 positions match TRBD1. Unmatched junction bases numbered 9, after V lost 5 bases and J lost 0 bases. This CDR3 is built from 16 residues. In germline, CDR1 is MDHEN, CDR2 SYDVKM. In nucleotides, the CDR3 is TGTGCCAGCAGTAAACATCCGGGACAGATGAACACTGAAGCTTTCTTT. This sequence encodes CASSKHPGQMNTEAFF.

The chain joins TRBV11-2 to TRBJ2-1, with TRBD2 matching over 7 bases. V dropped 6 bases and J dropped 7; count of bases not matched to a gene: 15. CDR1 SGHAT and CDR2 FQNNGV come from the germline V gene. There are 16 residues in the CDR3. CDR3 region: CASRPTSVGLRNEQFF. CDR3 DNA: TGTGCCAGCAGACCAACTAGCGTCGGACTGAGGAATGAGCAGTTCTTC.

The chain has TRBV7-2 and TRBJ2-5; 9 bases align to TRBD1. The CDR3 covers 14 residues. Per the germline V gene, CDR1 is SGHTA and CDR2 is FQGNSA. V gave up 6 bases and J gave up 7 bases; unmatched junction bases: 9. As DNA, the CDR3 is TGTGCCAGCAGTTGGGACAGGGAAGCGTGGACCCAGTACTTC. Its translation is CASSWDREAWTQYF.

The V and J genes are TRBV5-8 and TRBJ2-7; 7 positions match TRBD1. V trimming: 5 bases; J trimming: 6 bases; junction bases outside the gene matches: 14. The CDR3 length is 15 residues. Germline V lookup: CDR1 SGHTS, CDR2 YDEGEE. CDR3: CASRSTGLGGVEQYF. Here the CDR3 DNA reads TGTGCCAGCAGATCGACAGGGTTAGGGGGAGTCGAGCAGTACTTC.

For this clone: In the same sample, other DNA sequences code for this CDR3. The gene calls are TRBV11-2 and TRBJ1-3, with D hard to call. The CDR3 loop spans 15 amino acids. Looked up from germline, CDR1 is SGHAT and CDR2 is FQNNGV. V lost 0 bases, J lost 0 bases, and 6 bases lay in between. The CDR3 loop is CASSLDGASGNTIYF. The CDR3 DNA reads TGTGCCAGCAGCTTAGACGGAGCCTCTGGAAACACCATATATTTT.

V usage is TRBV5-1 and J usage is TRBJ1-2; D is possibly TRBD1 (6 bases). CDR1 SGHRS and CDR2 YFSETQ come from the germline V gene. This CDR3 has 14 residues. Trimming took 0 bases from V and 3 from J, leaving 9 bases between them. CDR3 DNA: TGCGCCAGCAGCTTGGAATCAGGGGACTATGGCTACACCTTC. Protein product: CASSLESGDYGYTF.

The CDR3 here is CASSSQGGRGAFF. Written as DNA, the CDR3 is TGTGCCAGCAGCTCCCAGGGGGGCAGGGGAGCTTTCTTT. The gene calls are TRBV7-9 and TRBJ1-1; 7 bases align to TRBD1. This CDR3 region has 13 residues. Germline assignment: CDR1 SEHNR and CDR2 FQNEAQ (reference sequence). The ends lost 4 bases at V and 10 bases at J; junction bases unmatched: 9.

This clone was picked up one time. The CDR3 protein is CASSVVAGDEQYF. CDR3 sequence (DNA): TGTGCCAGCAGCGTAGTAGCGGGGGACGAGCAGTACTTC. The chain is built from TRBV9 and TRBJ2-7, with 9 bases matching TRBD2. The CDR3 runs 13 residues. Per the germline V gene, CDR1 is SGDLS and CDR2 is YYNGEE. V dropped 0 bases and J dropped 5; count of bases not matched to a gene: 0.

This CDR3 reads CASSLSRVTDTQYF. The CDR3 DNA is TGTGCCAGCAGTTTATCCCGGGTGACAGATACGCAGTATTTT. The chain links TRBV27 to TRBJ2-3; D remains unclear. The CDR3 covers 14 residues. Germline values: CDR1 MNHEY, CDR2 SMNVEV (reference sequence). The V end lost 0 bases, the J end lost 3 bases, and 7 bases lay between the germline ends.